The 17 T cell receptor beta chains reported below all come from one sample, sequenced in a study of T cells in Graves' hyperthyroidism and ophthalmopathy. The TCR beta CDR3 regions underwent amplification using RNA transcripts as the source. HTBI primers were the set used in a first-round RT-PCR of the TCR CDR3. In TCRdb, the multiplex PCR reads were re-called with MiXCR into one record per CDR3 protein. This table holds just over 550,000 distinct CDR3 sequences, about 43% found once. Sequencing used peripheral blood or thyroid tissue (not recorded which). These receptors came from a woman younger than 30 with Graves' hyperthyroidism.

This clonotype was detected ten times or more. The chain has TRBV20-1 and TRBJ1-6; 8 nucleotides match TRBD1. V shed 0 bases, J shed 10 bases, and the junction held 5 bases outside the gene matches. Germline V gene sequence: CDR1 DFQATT, CDR2 SNEGSKA (reference sequence). The CDR3 is 14 residues long. The CDR3 region is CSARDQGARSPLHF. The CDR3 bases are TGCAGTGCTAGAGATCAGGGGGCAAGGTCACCCCTCCACTTT.

This rearrangement joins TRBV24-1 to TRBJ2-5; TRBD1 matches at 7 bases. The CDR3 has 15 amino acids. Trimming removed 3 bases from V and 5 bases from J; junction bases left unmatched: 8. Germline values: CDR1 KGHDR, CDR2 SFDVKD. CDR3: CATSDTGQVVETQYF. CDR3 bases: TGTGCCACCAGTGATACAGGACAGGTGGTCGAGACCCAGTACTTC.

This clonotype showed up just a few times. The chain recombines TRBV7-2 with TRBJ1-2, with D unclear. Germline loops: CDR1 SGHTA, CDR2 FQGNSA. The CDR3 spans 15 residues. V lost 1 base to trimming and J lost 1 base, with 10 bases between them. CDR3 nucleotide sequence: TGTGCCAGCAGCTTAGGTCCCAGGAATAACTATGGCTACACCTTC. Amino acids: CASSLGPRNNYGYTF.

The V gene is TRBV7-2, the J gene TRBJ2-7, with 7 bases that match TRBD2. The V gene end was trimmed by 3 bases and the J gene end by 3 bases; junction bases not matched to a gene: 11. In germline, CDR1 is SGHTA, CDR2 FQGNSA. This CDR3 comprises 16 residues. For the CDR3, the DNA is TGTGCCAGCAGCTTGGGTCCAACTAGCGTCCTCTACGAGCAGTACTTC. It encodes CASSLGPTSVLYEQYF.

Only a few counts were recorded for this clonotype. The J gene is TRBJ2-7, the V gene TRBV20-1; D perhaps matches TRBD2 (5 bases). V shed 3 bases and J shed 4 bases, with 10 bases lying between them. There are 12 residues in the CDR3. Germline-derived CDR1 and CDR2 are DFQATT and SNEGSKA (reference sequence). The CDR3 region is CSARRLAYEQYF. The CDR3 DNA sequence: TGCAGTGCTAGGCGGCTAGCTTACGAGCAGTACTTC.

This clonotype appeared a few times. The chain joins TRBV2 to TRBJ2-7; possibly TRBD1 or TRBD2 for D (5 bases each). Germline V gene sequence: CDR1 SNHLY, CDR2 FYNNEI. CDR3 size: 12 residues. The V gene lost 7 bases and the J gene lost 4 bases, with 11 bases spanning the gap. CDR3: CASMGVQYEQYF. CDR3 DNA: TGTGCCAGCATGGGGGTCCAGTACGAGCAGTACTTC.

There are a few counts of this clonotype. The chain employs TRBV2 and TRBJ1-1; D gene unclear. This CDR3 region has 15 residues. Per the germline V gene, CDR1 is SNHLY and CDR2 is FYNNEI. V was shortened by 6 bases and J by 1 base, with 15 bases between the two germline ends. The CDR3 sequence is CASSQDGVGNTEAFF. For the CDR3, the DNA is TGTGCCAGCAGCCAAGATGGGGTGGGGAACACTGAAGCTTTCTTT.

This clonotype was observed at least ten times. This chain uses TRBV19 with TRBJ1-5; 7 nucleotides match TRBD1. This CDR3 region has 13 residues. V gave up 6 bases and J gave up 7 bases; unmatched junction bases: 6. Germline lookup yields CDR1 LNHDA and CDR2 SQIVND (reference sequence). The CDR3 DNA follows: TGTGCCAGTAGCACAGGGGAACGACAGCCCCAGCATTTT. The encoded protein is CASSTGERQPQHF.

The chain joins TRBV11-2 to TRBJ2-1, with D perhaps TRBD2 (5 bases). The CDR3 is 15 residues long. Trimming left V 1 base short and J 2 bases short, with 9 bases between. The germline gives CDR1 SGHAT, CDR2 FQNNGV. The DNA for the CDR3 is TGTGCCAGCAGCTTAGTAGCGCCTCCCTACAATGAGCAGTTCTTC. Translation gives CASSLVAPPYNEQFF.

This clonotype came up a few times. This rearrangement joins TRBV12-3 or TRBV12-4 to TRBJ1-2, with D maybe TRBD1 (6 bases). V was clipped by 4 bases and J by 4 bases, with 13 bases between them. The CDR3 extends over 14 amino acids. The CDR3 loop reads CASSSPGGFYGYTF. The CDR3 DNA reads TGTGCCAGCAGTTCCCCGGGGGGCTTCTATGGCTACACCTTC.

To note about this clonotype: As the CDR3 is not closed by the conserved phenylalanine or tryptophan, this likely results from a read error. This sequence joins TRBV11-1 and TRBJ1-1; D remains unclear. The CDR3 runs 13 residues. From germline, CDR1 is SGHAT and CDR2 FQDESV (reference sequence). The germline V and J ends were trimmed by 3 bases and 4 bases, with 9 bases remaining between them. The CDR3 nucleotides are TGTGCCAGCAGCTTCGGCAGGAGCACTGAAGCTTTCCTT. Amino acid sequence: CASSFGRSTEAFL.

This clonotype was observed once. V usage is TRBV2 and J usage is TRBJ2-1; D not certain. The CDR3 is 10 residues long. Germline-derived CDR1 and CDR2 are SNHLY and FYNNEI. The V gene lost 7 bases and the J gene lost 9 bases, with 7 bases spanning the gap. The CDR3 is CASIVTEQFF. The CDR3 DNA reads as TGTGCCAGCATTGTTACTGAGCAGTTCTTC.

This clonotype came up once. V and J are TRBV7-2 and TRBJ1-1; 7 positions match TRBD1. J was trimmed by 1 base and V by 7 bases; bases with no gene match: 18. The CDR3 has 18 residues. Germline CDR1 reads SGHTA; CDR2 reads FQGNSA. The chain's CDR3 is CASTPQGGADRENTEAFF. The DNA of the CDR3 is TGTGCCAGCACTCCTCAGGGGGGGGCGGACAGAGAGAACACTGAAGCTTTCTTT. Looking up the rest from reference TRBV7-2 and TRBJ1-1 gives the full variable domain: GAGVSQSPSNKVTEKGKDVELRCDPISGHTALYWYRQSLGQGLEFLIYFQGNSAPDKSGLPSDRFSAERTGGSVSTLTIQRTQQEDSAVYLCASTPQGGADRENTEAFFGQGTRLTVV.

This chain links TRBV7-2 with TRBJ2-7; 12 bases line up with TRBD2. Trimming took 5 bases from V and 6 from J; bases not matched to a gene: 5. Germline V gene lookup returns CDR1 SGHTA and CDR2 FQGNSA. This CDR3 is built from 14 residues. The CDR3 loop reads CASSPTSGRTEQYF. CDR3 bases: TGTGCCAGCAGCCCAACTAGCGGGAGGACCGAGCAGTACTTC.

This clonotype was observed a handful of times. The chain links TRBV7-2 to TRBJ2-5; 7 bases agree with TRBD2. The CDR3 sequence is 14 residues long. Germline lookup yields CDR1 SGHTA and CDR2 FQGNSA. With V trimmed by 4 bases and J by 5 bases, 7 bases remained unmatched. DNA of the CDR3: TGTGCCAGCAGCTCCAGCGACGGGAGGGAGACCCAGTACTTC. It yields the protein CASSSSDGRETQYF.

There are many counts of this clonotype. The chain carries TRBV24-1 and TRBJ1-1; no reliable D call. The CDR3 sequence is 13 residues long. Germline V gives CDR1 KGHDR, CDR2 SFDVKD. Trimming took 10 bases from V and 3 from J, leaving 14 bases between them. The CDR3: CATRLRYDTEAFF. The CDR3 DNA sequence: TGTGCCACTCGACTGAGGTATGACACTGAAGCTTTCTTT.

As to this clonotype: The junction and the germline gene differ at one end; a read error may be behind it. V is TRBV7-2 and J is TRBJ1-1; D remains unclear. CDR1 is SGHTA, CDR2 FQGNSA, per germline. The CDR3 runs 13 residues. The CDR3 region is CASRFEPNTEAFF. The CDR3 DNA reads TGTGCCAGCCGCTTCGAACCGAACACTGAAGCTTTCTTT.